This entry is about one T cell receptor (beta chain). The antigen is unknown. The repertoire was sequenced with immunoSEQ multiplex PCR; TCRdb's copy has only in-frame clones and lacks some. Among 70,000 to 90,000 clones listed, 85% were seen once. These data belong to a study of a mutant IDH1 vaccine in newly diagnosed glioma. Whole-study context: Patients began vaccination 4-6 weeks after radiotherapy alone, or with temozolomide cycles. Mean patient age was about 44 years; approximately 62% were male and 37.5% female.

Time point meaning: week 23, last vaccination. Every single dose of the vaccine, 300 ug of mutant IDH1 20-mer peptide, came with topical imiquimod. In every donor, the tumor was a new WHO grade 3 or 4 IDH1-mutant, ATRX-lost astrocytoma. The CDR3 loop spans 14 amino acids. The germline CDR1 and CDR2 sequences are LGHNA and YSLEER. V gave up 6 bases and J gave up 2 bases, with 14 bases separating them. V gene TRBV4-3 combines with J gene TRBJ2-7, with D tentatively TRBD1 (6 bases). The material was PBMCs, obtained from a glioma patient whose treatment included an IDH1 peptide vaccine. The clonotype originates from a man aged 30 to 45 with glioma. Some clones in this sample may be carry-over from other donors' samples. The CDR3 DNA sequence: TGCGCCAGCAGGCCCGCCAGGGGTACCTACGAGCAGTACTTC. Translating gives CASRPARGTYEQYF.